This T cell receptor (beta chain) is from a study of blood T cell repertoires in COVID-19. On the study more broadly: Sites across the United States, Italy and Spain contributed samples from acute and convalescent COVID-19.

Sequencing used immunoSEQ multiplex PCR; TCRdb keeps in-frame clones, though not all of them. The sample holds 300,000 to 400,000 clones; roughly 90% are singletons and the top ten take around 8.9%. One Seattle source followed patients from active infection through their disease course. Looked up from germline, CDR1 is SQVTM and CDR2 is ANQGSEA. The CDR3 covers 17 residues. V shed 5 bases and J 4 bases; nucleotides not matched to a gene: 17. This clonotype was obtained from a man under 40 with COVID-19, enrolled during active disease. The specimen was peripheral blood. The chain combines TRBV29-1 with TRBJ1-1; 9 nucleotides agree with TRBD1. CDR3 bases: TGCAGCGTTCTTACCGGACAGGGGCTCCTGAGGAGCACTGAAGCTTTCTTT. It translates to CSVLTGQGLLRSTEAFF.